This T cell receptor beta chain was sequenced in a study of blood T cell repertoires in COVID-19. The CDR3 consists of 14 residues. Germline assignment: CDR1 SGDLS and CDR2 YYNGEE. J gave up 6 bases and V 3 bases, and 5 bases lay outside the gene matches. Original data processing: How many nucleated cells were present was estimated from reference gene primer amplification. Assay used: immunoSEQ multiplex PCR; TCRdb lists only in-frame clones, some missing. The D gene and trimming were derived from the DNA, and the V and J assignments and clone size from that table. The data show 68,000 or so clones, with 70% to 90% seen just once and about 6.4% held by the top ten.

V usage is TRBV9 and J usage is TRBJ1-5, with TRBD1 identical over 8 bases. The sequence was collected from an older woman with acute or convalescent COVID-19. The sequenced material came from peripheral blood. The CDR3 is CASSARQGFQPQHF. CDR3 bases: TGTGCCAGCAGCGCCAGACAGGGGTTTCAGCCCCAGCATTTT.